This T cell receptor (beta chain) derives from a study of blood T cell repertoires in COVID-19. Study overall: T cells, B-cell-depleted T cells, or PBMCs supplied cDNA or gDNA.

In the authors' workflow: Amplified reference gene primers provided the basis for estimating nucleated cell counts. TCRdb's copy holds only in-frame clones and misses some; the assay was immunoSEQ multiplex PCR. V, J and clone size were drawn from that table, and D and trimming were deduced from the DNA. Here the sample spans 55,000 to 80,000 clones, roughly 86% being singletons. In germline, CDR1 is MNHNS, CDR2 SASEGT. The CDR3 extends over 15 amino acids. The V and J ends lost 5 bases and 0 bases respectively, with 10 bases between them. The receptor was derived from a middle-aged man with acute or convalescent COVID-19. The chain joins TRBV6-1 to TRBJ1-4, with D perhaps matching TRBD1 (5 bases). The source material was peripheral blood. CDR3 bases: TGTGCCAGCAGTCCCCGGGGGTCAACTAATGAAAAACTGTTTTTT. This codes for CASSPRGSTNEKLFF.